The TCR beta chain under discussion was sequenced for a study of glioma-infiltrating T cells. Findings and limits, study-wide: Non-neoplastic patients had below-expected tissue-blood divergence, while all gliomas exceeded expectation.

The CDR3 totals 16 residues. Trimming took 5 bases from V and 0 from J, leaving 15 bases between them. CDR1 and CDR2 from the germline V gene are LNHDA and SQIVND (reference sequence). The iRepertoire nested amplicon-rescue multiplex PCR amplified TCR alpha and beta CDR3s from RNA. TCRdb reprocessed the multiplex PCR reads with MiXCR, giving one entry per CDR3 protein. The data hold fewer than 200,000 distinct CDR3 sequences, with approximately 30% observed a single time. This clonotype was detected only a few times. Its target is unknown. This TCR derives from a human donor with low-grade glioma or glioblastoma, undergoing nonglioma brain surgery, or in good health (not recorded which). The chain has TRBV19 and TRBJ2-3; D may be TRBD2 (5 bases). Input material: glioma tissue, nonneoplastic brain tissue, or PBMCs (not recorded which). The CDR3 sequence: CASSDPTGGSTDTQYF. CDR3 nucleotides: TGTGCCAGTAGTGACCCCACTGGCGGGAGCACAGATACGCAGTATTTT.